These T cell receptor beta chains were read from a single sample in a study of cytomegalovirus exposure and HLA in healthy donors. The repertoire was sequenced with immunoSEQ multiplex PCR; TCRdb's copy has only in-frame clones and lacks some. Seen here are approximately 93,000 clones, 75% to 85% observed once, and the top ten hold 2.5% to 3.5%. The sequenced sample consisted of PBMCs. The receptors originated from a male donor in good health and CMV-seropositive. The CDR3 runs from the conserved cysteine through the conserved F or W. A D gene is named only where the DNA matches it firmly. Expanded clones are given a class, and other clones once, few, many or no size at all.

V: TRBV30; J: TRBJ1-1; size: -; D: TRBD1; CDR3: CAWSVEEGDRKAFF; DNA: TGTGCCTGGAGTGTGGAGGAAGGGGACAGAAAAGCTTTCTTT
V: TRBV10-3; J: TRBJ1-2; size: -; D: -; CDR3: CAISELQGPTVYTF; DNA: TGTGCCATCAGTGAGTTACAGGGCCCCACAGTCTACACCTTC
V: TRBV29-1; J: TRBJ1-1; size: -; D: -; CDR3: CSVEEQGPYTEAFF; DNA: TGCAGCGTTGAAGAGCAGGGGCCGTACACTGAAGCTTTCTTT
V: TRBV5-1; J: TRBJ2-5; size: few; D: -; CDR3: CASSLASGETQYF; DNA: TGCGCCAGCAGCTTGGCTTCGGGGGAGACCCAGTACTTC
V: TRBV23-1; J: TRBJ1-4; size: few; D: -; CDR3: CASSQKQKLFF; DNA: TGCGCCAGCAGTCAAAAGCAAAAACTGTTTTTT
V: TRBV30; J: TRBJ2-5; size: -; D: -; CDR3: CAWSVRLGQETQYF; DNA: TGTGCCTGGAGTGTTCGGCTAGGTCAAGAGACCCAGTACTTC
V: TRBV7-8; J: TRBJ1-4; size: -; D: -; CDR3: CASSGPTASREDEKLFF; DNA: TGTGCCAGCAGCGGACCGACTGCGAGCCGGGAGGATGAAAAACTGTTTTTT
V: TRBV19; J: TRBJ1-5; size: -; D: -; CDR3: CASSPPRRAGQPQHF; DNA: TGTGCCAGTAGTCCTCCCCGGAGGGCTGGTCAGCCCCAGCATTTT
V: TRBV25-1; J: TRBJ1-1; size: -; D: -; CDR3: CASSEYEGMKAEAFF; DNA: TGTGCCAGCAGTGAATACGAGGGTATGAAGGCTGAAGCTTTCTTT
V: TRBV7-9; J: TRBJ2-7; size: few; D: TRBD2; CDR3: CASSPRDYSYEQYF; DNA: TGTGCCAGCAGCCCGCGGGACTACTCCTACGAGCAGTACTTC
V: TRBV12-5; J: TRBJ2-5; size: once; D: -; CDR3: CASMGAGETQYF; DNA: TGTGCTAGTATGGGAGCGGGAGAGACCCAGTACTTC
V: TRBV18; J: TRBJ2-3; size: -; D: -; CDR3: CASSPDAGGDTQYF; DNA: TGTGCCAGCTCACCAGACGCAGGGGGGGATACGCAGTATTTT
V: TRBV27; J: TRBJ2-6; size: -; D: -; CDR3: CASSPVSSGANVLTF; DNA: TGTGCCAGCAGTCCCGTCAGCTCTGGGGCCAACGTCCTGACTTTC
V: TRBV25-1; J: TRBJ1-4; size: -; D: -; CDR3: CASSKTATNEKLFF; DNA: TGTGCCAGCAGTAAGACAGCAACTAATGAAAAACTGTTTTTT
V: TRBV5-1; J: TRBJ1-2; size: -; D: TRBD1; CDR3: CASSRGHREEGGYTF; DNA: TGCGCCAGCAGCAGGGGGCACAGGGAAGAGGGGGGCTACACCTTC
V: TRBV6-6; J: TRBJ1-5; size: few; D: -; CDR3: CASSYGAGVQPQHF; DNA: TGTGCCAGCAGTTACGGGGCAGGGGTCCAGCCCCAGCATTTT
V: TRBV5-1; J: TRBJ1-6; size: few; D: -; CDR3: CASSLGGNSPLHF; DNA: TGCGCCAGCAGCTTGGGCGGGAATTCACCCCTCCACTTT
V: TRBV6-5; J: TRBJ2-7; size: -; D: -; CDR3: CASSYLTGPVYEQYF; DNA: TGTGCCAGCAGTTACTTGACAGGTCCGGTCTACGAGCAGTACTTC
V: TRBV5-4; J: TRBJ2-4; size: once; D: TRBD1; CDR3: CASRRGQDLAKNIQYF; DNA: TGTGCCAGCAGACGGGGACAGGATTTAGCCAAAAACATTCAGTACTTC
V: TRBV4-1; J: TRBJ2-4; size: -; D: -; CDR3: CASSQIHIPQGLDKNIQYF; DNA: TGCGCCAGCAGCCAAATACACATACCCCAGGGGTTGGACAAAAACATTCAGTACTTC
V: TRBV5-6; J: TRBJ2-7; size: -; D: -; CDR3: CASSLRGRAPYEQYF; DNA: TGTGCCAGCAGCTTACGGGGTAGAGCCCCCTACGAGCAGTACTTC
V: TRBV5-1; J: TRBJ2-3; size: -; D: -; CDR3: CASSLAGRTTDTQYF; DNA: TGCGCCAGCAGCTTGGCAGGGAGGACGACAGATACGCAGTATTTT
V: TRBV6-1; J: TRBJ1-3; size: once; D: -; CDR3: CASSEALLSSGNTIYF; DNA: TGTGCCAGCAGTGAAGCGCTTTTGAGCTCTGGAAACACCATATATTTT
V: TRBV29-1; J: TRBJ1-2; size: -; D: TRBD1; CDR3: CSVTGGSRGYTF; DNA: TGCAGCGTTACAGGGGGTTCGCGGGGCTACACCTTC
V: TRBV2; J: TRBJ2-5; size: -; D: TRBD2; CDR3: CASSEPSGGRETQYF; DNA: TGTGCCAGCAGTGAACCTAGCGGGGGTCGGGAGACCCAGTACTTC
V: TRBV30; J: TRBJ1-5; size: -; D: TRBD1; CDR3: CAWSVDQQGVYSNQPQHF; DNA: TGTGCCTGGAGTGTGGATCAACAGGGGGTGTATAGCAATCAGCCCCAGCATTTT
V: TRBV7-9; J: TRBJ1-1; size: -; D: -; CDR3: CASSQRGSTEAFF; DNA: TGTGCCAGCAGCCAACGAGGGAGCACTGAAGCTTTCTTT
V: TRBV7-9; J: TRBJ2-1; size: -; D: -; CDR3: CASSLRGRDEQFF; DNA: TGTGCCAGCAGTCTCAGGGGACGAGATGAGCAGTTCTTC
V: TRBV5-5; J: TRBJ2-5; size: -; D: -; CDR3: CASSVGLQETQYF; DNA: TGTGCCAGCAGCGTGGGACTCCAAGAGACCCAGTACTTC
V: TRBV6-6; J: TRBJ1-1; size: -; D: -; CDR3: CASSYPGENTEAFF; DNA: TGTGCCAGCAGTTACCCAGGGGAAAACACTGAAGCTTTCTTT
V: TRBV30; J: TRBJ1-2; size: -; D: TRBD1; CDR3: CAWSPTGVHNGYTF; DNA: TGTGCCTGGAGCCCAACAGGGGTACACAATGGCTACACCTTC
V: TRBV7-2; J: TRBJ2-1; size: -; D: -; CDR3: CASSLGRAVYNEQFF; DNA: TGTGCCAGCAGCTTGGGCAGGGCCGTATACAATGAGCAGTTCTTC
V: TRBV12-5; J: TRBJ1-5; size: -; D: TRBD1; CDR3: CASGTGGGQPQHF; DNA: TGTGCTAGTGGGACAGGGGGCGGACAGCCCCAGCATTTT
V: TRBV19; J: TRBJ2-1; size: -; D: TRBD1; CDR3: CASSPGQGPYNEQFF; DNA: TGTGCCAGTAGCCCAGGACAGGGACCCTACAATGAGCAGTTCTTC
V: TRBV4-1; J: TRBJ2-2; size: -; D: TRBD2; CDR3: CASSRGSGGYTGELFF; DNA: TGCGCCAGCAGCCGAGGTAGCGGGGGGTACACCGGGGAGCTGTTTTTT
V: TRBV19; J: TRBJ2-1; size: -; D: TRBD1; CDR3: CASTLTGHNEQFF; DNA: TGTGCCAGTACCCTGACAGGGCACAATGAGCAGTTCTTC
V: TRBV7-9; J: TRBJ1-2; size: -; D: -; CDR3: CASSLGLNYGYTF; DNA: TGTGCCAGCAGCTTGGGGCTTAACTATGGCTACACCTTC
V: TRBV5-6; J: TRBJ1-6; size: -; D: -; CDR3: CASTMGRGGNSPLHF; DNA: TGTGCCAGCACCATGGGGCGTGGGGGGAATTCACCCCTCCACTTT
V: TRBV19; J: TRBJ1-5; size: -; D: -; CDR3: CASSPVPSGNQPQHF; DNA: TGTGCCAGTAGTCCGGTCCCGAGTGGCAATCAGCCCCAGCATTTT
V: TRBV2; J: TRBJ1-4; size: -; D: -; CDR3: CASRRPQGREKLFF; DNA: TGTGCCAGCAGACGGCCACAGGGTCGGGAAAAACTGTTTTTT
V: TRBV4-1; J: TRBJ2-7; size: few; D: TRBD2; CDR3: CASSHGLVGVSYEQYF; DNA: TGCGCCAGCAGCCACGGACTAGTTGGCGTGTCCTACGAGCAGTACTTC
V: TRBV30; J: TRBJ1-1; size: -; D: -; CDR3: CAWSVQSGAGNTEAFF; DNA: TGTGCCTGGAGTGTACAGTCAGGGGCAGGGAACACTGAAGCTTTCTTT
V: TRBV30; J: TRBJ2-7; size: few; D: -; CDR3: CAWSIGGTASYEQYF; DNA: TGTGCCTGGTCCATAGGAGGGACGGCTTCCTACGAGCAGTACTTC